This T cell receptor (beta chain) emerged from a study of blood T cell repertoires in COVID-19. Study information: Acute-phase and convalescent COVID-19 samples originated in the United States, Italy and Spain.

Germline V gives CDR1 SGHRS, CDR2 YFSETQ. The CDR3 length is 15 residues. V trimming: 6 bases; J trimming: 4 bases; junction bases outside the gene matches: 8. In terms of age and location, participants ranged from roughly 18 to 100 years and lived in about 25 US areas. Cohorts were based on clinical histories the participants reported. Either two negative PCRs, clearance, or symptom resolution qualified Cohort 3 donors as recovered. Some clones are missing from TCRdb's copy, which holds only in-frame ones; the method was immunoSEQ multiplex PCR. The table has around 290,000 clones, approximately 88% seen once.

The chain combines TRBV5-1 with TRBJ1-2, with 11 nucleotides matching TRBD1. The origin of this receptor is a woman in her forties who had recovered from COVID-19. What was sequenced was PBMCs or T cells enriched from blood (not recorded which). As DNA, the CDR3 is TGCGCCAGCACCCTTGGGACAGGGGGGATCTATGGCTACACCTTC. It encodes CASTLGTGGIYGYTF.